Reported below is one T cell receptor (beta chain). The data originate from a study of blood T cell repertoires in COVID-19. Overall study context: Nucleic acid was either cDNA or gDNA, and it came from T cells, B-cell-depleted T cells, or PBMCs.

The CDR3 runs to 14 residues. Germline V gene lookup returns CDR1 LNHNV and CDR2 YYDKDF (reference sequence). V trimming: 3 bases; J trimming: 11 bases; junction bases outside the gene matches: 12. In the original analysis: Reference gene primer amplification gave estimated nucleated cell counts. Some clones are missing from TCRdb's copy, which holds only in-frame ones; the method was immunoSEQ multiplex PCR. Clone size and the V and J calls come from that table; the DNA yielded D and trimming. The sample contains 200,000 to 250,000 clones, 75% to 90% of which appear only once. The sequenced material came from PBMCs or T cells enriched from blood (not recorded which). The chain carries TRBV15 and TRBJ1-1, with 7 bases matching TRBD1. The sequence derives from a woman in her thirties who had recovered from COVID-19. The CDR3 sequence is CATSRGTASQRAFF. Written as DNA, the CDR3 is TGTGCCACCAGCAGGGGGACAGCCTCCCAACGGGCTTTCTTT.